Following are 17 T cell receptor beta chains from one sample sequenced in a study of cytomegalovirus exposure and HLA in healthy donors. The PCR had 60 Vbeta and 13 Jbeta primers. The repertoire was sequenced with immunoSEQ multiplex PCR; TCRdb's copy has only in-frame clones and lacks some. The data contain 200,000 to 300,000 clones, 84% of them singletons. Input material: PBMCs. These receptors were obtained from a woman in her thirties or forties in good health and CMV-seropositive.

Note on this clone: An end of the junction does not agree with germline; a read error may underlie this. This chain uses TRBV5-4 with TRBJ2-2; a weak D match, TRBD1 (8 bases). CDR1 and CDR2 from the germline V gene are SGHNT and YYREEE (reference sequence). The CDR3 extends over 16 amino acids. The CDR3 loop reads CASSQGEQGGTGELFF. DNA of the CDR3: TGCGCCAGCAGCCAAGGGGAACAGGGGGGGACCGGGGAGCTGTTTTTT.

The chain recombines TRBV6-5 with TRBJ2-1, with 11 bases fitting TRBD2. CDR1 is MNHEY, CDR2 SVGAGI, per germline. The CDR3 sequence is 15 residues long. The junction had 2 bases not matched to a gene; V was cut back by 6 bases and J by 1 base. This chain's CDR3 is CASRGLAVSYNEQFF. CDR3 in DNA: TGTGCCAGCAGGGGACTAGCGGTGTCCTACAATGAGCAGTTCTTC.

This clone was picked up one time. The chain uses TRBV5-4 and TRBJ2-7; unclear D gene. Germline V lookup: CDR1 SGHNT, CDR2 YYREEE (reference sequence). Trimming removed 4 bases from V and 6 bases from J, with 8 bases in between. The CDR3 runs 11 residues. The DNA of the CDR3 is TGTGCCAGCAGCCGCGGCGCCGAGCAGTACTTC. Residues: CASSRGAEQYF.

This clone was seen a single time. This chain links TRBV18 with TRBJ1-1; 7 bases line up with TRBD1. Germline V gene data show CDR1 as KGHSH and CDR2 as LQKENI. With V trimmed by 2 bases and J by 3 bases, 15 bases remained unmatched. This CDR3 spans 18 amino acids. As DNA, the CDR3 is TGTGCCAGCTCACCATTATATACAGGGGAGAGATCTGACACTGAAGCTTTCTTT. It is translated as CASSPLYTGERSDTEAFF.

The chain has TRBV7-3 and TRBJ2-1, with D perhaps matching TRBD1 (5 bases). CDR1 and CDR2 from the germline V gene are SGHTA and FQGTGA. This CDR3 is 16 amino acids long. Trimming stripped 1 base from V and 0 bases from J, with 10 bases between. CDR3 nucleotides: TGTGCCAGCAGCTTAAGACAGAAGAGCTCCTACAATGAGCAGTTCTTC. It codes for CASSLRQKSSYNEQFF.

The chain joins TRBV18 to TRBJ2-7; TRBD1 might be the D (6 bases). Trimming took off 5 bases at V and 2 bases at J, with 13 bases between the two ends. The V gene's germline CDR1 is KGHSH and CDR2 LQKENI. The CDR3 contains 14 residues. CDR3 region: CASSRDTATYEQYF. The CDR3 DNA follows: TGTGCCAGCTCAAGGGACACAGCTACCTACGAGCAGTACTTC.

Remarks on this clone: Distinct nucleotide sequences in the sample also encode this CDR3. This chain links TRBV7-9 with TRBJ1-5; D is possibly TRBD1 (6 bases). With 3 bases removed from V and 1 base from J, the gap between germline ends came to 10 bases. From germline, CDR1 is SEHNR and CDR2 FQNEAQ (reference sequence). This CDR3 is built from 15 residues. The CDR3 coding sequence is TGTGCCAGCAGCTTGGGGCAGGGGAGCAATCAGCCCCAGCATTTT. It is translated as CASSLGQGSNQPQHF.

This chain joins TRBV27 and TRBJ1-2; TRBD1 matches at 11 bases. From germline, CDR1 is MNHEY and CDR2 SMNVEV (reference sequence). V gave up 5 bases and J gave up 5 bases; unmatched junction bases: 1. This CDR3 is 13 amino acids long. The CDR3 DNA reads as TGTGCCAGCAGTGGGACAGGGGGTTATGGCTACACCTTC. This sequence encodes CASSGTGGYGYTF.

This clone was observed a single time. The V call is TRBV27, the J call TRBJ1-1; D remains ambiguous. V lost 6 bases to trimming and J lost 0 bases, with 8 bases between them. Germline CDR1 MNHEY, CDR2 SMNVEV (reference sequence). CDR3 length: 13 residues. Here the CDR3 DNA reads TGTGCCAGCAGCCCTAAGATGAACACTGAAGCTTTCTTT. This sequence encodes CASSPKMNTEAFF.

In this sample, this clone turned up a few times. This chain connects TRBV28 to TRBJ2-1; D gene uncertain. The V and J ends lost 2 bases and 3 bases respectively, with 17 bases between them. The CDR3 sequence is 17 residues long. The germline V gene has CDR1 MDHEN and CDR2 SYDVKM. This CDR3 is CASSLDPVASFYNEQFF. In nucleotides, the CDR3 is TGTGCCAGCAGTTTAGACCCCGTAGCTTCGTTCTACAATGAGCAGTTCTTC.

The chain couples TRBV5-6 to TRBJ2-2; D remains unclear. Germline CDR1 SGHDT, CDR2 YYEEEE. Trimming stripped 1 base from V and 8 bases from J, with 15 bases between. The length of the CDR3 is 15 residues. CDR3: CASSLRIRGTGELFF. In DNA, the CDR3 is TGTGCCAGCAGCTTGAGAATACGCGGCACTGGGGAGCTGTTTTTT.

This chain links TRBV7-3 with TRBJ2-7; D is possibly TRBD1 (6 bases). The CDR3 consists of 15 residues. CDR1 is SGHTA and CDR2 is FQGTGA in the germline V gene. Trimming took 2 bases from V and 0 from J, leaving 11 bases between them. For the CDR3, the DNA is TGTGCCAGCAGCTTAGGGGCAGGGGCCTCCTACGAGCAGTACTTC. Translating it yields CASSLGAGASYEQYF. Looking up the rest from reference TRBV7-3 and TRBJ2-7 gives the full variable domain: GAGVSQTPSNKVTEKGKYVELRCDPISGHTALYWYRQSLGQGPEFLIYFQGTGAADDSGLPNDRFFAVRPEGSVSTLKIQRTERGDSAVYLCASSLGAGASYEQYFGPGTRLTVT.

This chain joins TRBV30 and TRBJ2-7; TRBD1 matches at 9 bases. Germline V gene sequence: CDR1 GTSNPN, CDR2 SVGIG (reference sequence). CDR3 length: 14 amino acids. The J segment lost 2 bases and the V segment lost 0 bases, leaving 2 bases of the junction unmatched. The DNA of the CDR3 is TGTGCCTGGAGTGTACGACAGGGGGCCTACGAGCAGTACTTC. Translated, it gives CAWSVRQGAYEQYF.

The rearrangement joins TRBV28 to TRBJ1-2; D is perhaps TRBD1 (6 bases). The germline gives CDR1 MDHEN, CDR2 SYDVKM. This CDR3 contains 13 residues. The V end was cut by 11 bases, the J end by 4 bases, with 17 bases between. DNA for the CDR3: TGTGCCTCTATAAAGGGGGGGGGCTATGGCTACACCTTC. Translated, it gives CASIKGGGYGYTF.

The chain joins TRBV28 to TRBJ2-1, with TRBD2 as a possible D gene (6 bases). The CDR3 consists of 17 residues. From germline, CDR1 is MDHEN and CDR2 SYDVKM. V was shortened by 5 bases and J by 8 bases, with 25 bases between the two germline ends. The chain's CDR3 is CASSQSPQGGNLYEQFF. The CDR3, as DNA: TGTGCCAGCAGTCAATCGCCACAAGGAGGGAATCTTTATGAGCAGTTCTTC. Based on the CDR3 plus reference TRBV28 and TRBJ2-1, the full variable domain is DVKVTQSSRYLVKRTGEKVFLECVQDMDHENMFWYRQDPGLGLRLIYFSYDVKMKEKGDIPEGYSVSREKKERFSLILESASTNQTSMYLCASSQSPQGGNLYEQFFGPGTRLTVL.

The gene calls are TRBV27 and TRBJ1-4; 7 bases are shared with TRBD1. Germline-derived CDR1 and CDR2 are MNHEY and SMNVEV (reference sequence). After removal of 5 bases from V and 4 bases from J, the junction contained 7 bases not matched to a gene. The CDR3 runs to 15 residues. The CDR3: CASSPGGRFNEKLFF. CDR3 nucleotide sequence: TGTGCCAGCAGTCCAGGGGGTCGATTTAATGAAAAACTGTTTTTT.

The chain recombines TRBV9 with TRBJ1-4; TRBD1 matches 7 bases. CDR1 is SGDLS, CDR2 YYNGEE, per germline. After removal of 0 bases from V and 1 base from J, the junction contained 0 bases not matched to a gene. The CDR3 spans 15 residues. For the CDR3, the DNA is TGTGCCAGCAGCGTAGGGGACAGAACTAATGAAAAACTGTTTTTT. Its protein is CASSVGDRTNEKLFF.